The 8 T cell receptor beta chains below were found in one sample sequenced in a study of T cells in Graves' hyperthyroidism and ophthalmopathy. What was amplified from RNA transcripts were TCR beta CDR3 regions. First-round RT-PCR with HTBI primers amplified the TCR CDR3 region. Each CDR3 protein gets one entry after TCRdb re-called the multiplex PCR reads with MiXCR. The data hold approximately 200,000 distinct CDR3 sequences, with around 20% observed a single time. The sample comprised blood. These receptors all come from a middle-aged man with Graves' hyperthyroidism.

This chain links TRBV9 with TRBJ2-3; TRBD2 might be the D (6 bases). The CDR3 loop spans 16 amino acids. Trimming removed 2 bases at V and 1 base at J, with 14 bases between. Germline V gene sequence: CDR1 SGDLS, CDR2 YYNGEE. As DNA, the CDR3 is TGTGCCAGCAGCGTGAATAAGTGGGGGGGCACAGATACGCAGTATTTT. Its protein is CASSVNKWGGTDTQYF.

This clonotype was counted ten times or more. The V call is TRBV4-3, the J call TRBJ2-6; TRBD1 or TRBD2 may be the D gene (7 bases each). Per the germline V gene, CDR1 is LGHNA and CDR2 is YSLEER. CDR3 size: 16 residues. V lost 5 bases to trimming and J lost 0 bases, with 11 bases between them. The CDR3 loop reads CASSAGGVSGANVLTF. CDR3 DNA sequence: TGCGCCAGCAGCGCAGGGGGGGTCTCTGGGGCCAACGTCCTGACTTTC.

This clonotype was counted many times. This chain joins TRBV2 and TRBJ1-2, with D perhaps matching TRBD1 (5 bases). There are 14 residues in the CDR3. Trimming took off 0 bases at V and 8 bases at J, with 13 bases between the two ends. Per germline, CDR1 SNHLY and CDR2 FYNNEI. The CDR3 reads CASSEALQGNGYTF. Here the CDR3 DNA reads TGTGCCAGCAGTGAAGCGCTTCAGGGAAACGGCTACACCTTC.

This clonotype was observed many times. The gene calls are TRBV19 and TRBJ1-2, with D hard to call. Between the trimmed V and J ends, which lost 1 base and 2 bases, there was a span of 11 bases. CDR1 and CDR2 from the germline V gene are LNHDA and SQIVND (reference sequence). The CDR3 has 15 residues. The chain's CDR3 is CASSIVGNFNYGYTF. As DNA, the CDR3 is TGTGCCAGTAGTATAGTCGGGAACTTCAACTATGGCTACACCTTC. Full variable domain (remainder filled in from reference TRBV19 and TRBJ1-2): DGGITQSPKYLFRKEGQNVTLSCEQNLNHDAMYWYRQDPGQGLRLIYYSQIVNDFQKGDIAEGYSVSREKKESFPLTVTSAQKNPTAFYLCASSIVGNFNYGYTFGSGTRLTVV.

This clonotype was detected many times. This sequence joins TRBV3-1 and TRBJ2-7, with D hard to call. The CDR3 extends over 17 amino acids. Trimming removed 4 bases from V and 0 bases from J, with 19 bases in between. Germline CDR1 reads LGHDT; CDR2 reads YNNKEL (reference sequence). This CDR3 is CASSPTPFLRSSYEQYF. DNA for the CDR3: TGTGCCAGCAGCCCTACCCCCTTTTTGAGGAGCTCCTACGAGCAGTACTTC.

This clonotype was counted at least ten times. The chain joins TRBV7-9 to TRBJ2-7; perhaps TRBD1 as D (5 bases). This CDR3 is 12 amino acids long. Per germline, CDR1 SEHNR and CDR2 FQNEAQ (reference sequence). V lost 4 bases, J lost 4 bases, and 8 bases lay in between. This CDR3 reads CASSSTEYEQYF. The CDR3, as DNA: TGTGCCAGCAGCTCGACAGAATACGAGCAGTACTTC.

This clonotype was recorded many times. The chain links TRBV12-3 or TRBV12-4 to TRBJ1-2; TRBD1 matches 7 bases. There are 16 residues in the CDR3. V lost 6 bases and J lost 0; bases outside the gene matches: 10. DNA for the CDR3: TGTGCCAGCAGACCCCCGGGACAGACCACTAACTATGGCTACACCTTC. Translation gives CASRPPGQTTNYGYTF.

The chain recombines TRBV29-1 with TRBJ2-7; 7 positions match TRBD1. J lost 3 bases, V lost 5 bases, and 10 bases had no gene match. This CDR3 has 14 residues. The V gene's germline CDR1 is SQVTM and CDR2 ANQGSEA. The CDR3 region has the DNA TGCAGCGTTCGACAGCGGACAGGTGGCTACGAGCAGTACTTC. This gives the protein CSVRQRTGGYEQYF.